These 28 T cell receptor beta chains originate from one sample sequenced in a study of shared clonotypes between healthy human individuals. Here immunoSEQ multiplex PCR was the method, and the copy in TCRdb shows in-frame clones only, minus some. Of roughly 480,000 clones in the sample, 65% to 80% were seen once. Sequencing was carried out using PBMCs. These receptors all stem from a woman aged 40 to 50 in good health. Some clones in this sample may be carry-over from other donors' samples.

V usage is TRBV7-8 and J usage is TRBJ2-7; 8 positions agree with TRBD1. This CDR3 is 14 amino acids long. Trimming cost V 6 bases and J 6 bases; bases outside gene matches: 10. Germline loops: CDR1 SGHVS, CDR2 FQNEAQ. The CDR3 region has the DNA TGTGCCAGCAGTCCGGACAGGGTGACAGCCGAGCAGTACTTC. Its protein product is CASSPDRVTAEQYF.

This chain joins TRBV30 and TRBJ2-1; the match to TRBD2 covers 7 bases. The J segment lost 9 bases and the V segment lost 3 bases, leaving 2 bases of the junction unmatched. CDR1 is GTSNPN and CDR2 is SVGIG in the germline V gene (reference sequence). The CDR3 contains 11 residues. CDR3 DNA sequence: TGTGCCTGGAGCGGCGGGGGTGAGCAGTTCTTC. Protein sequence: CAWSGGGEQFF.

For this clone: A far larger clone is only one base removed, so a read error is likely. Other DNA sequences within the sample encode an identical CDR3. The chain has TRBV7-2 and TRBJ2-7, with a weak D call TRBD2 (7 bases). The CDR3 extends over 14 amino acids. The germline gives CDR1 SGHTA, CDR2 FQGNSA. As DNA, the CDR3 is TGTGCTAGCAGCCCCGGCGGGGGCCCCTTAGAGCAGTACTTC. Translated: CASSPGGGPLEQYF. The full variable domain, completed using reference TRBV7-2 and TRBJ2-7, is GAGVSQSPSNKVTEKGKDVELRCDPISGHTALYWYRQSLGQGLEFLIYFQGNSAPDKSGLPSDRFSAERTGGSVSTLTIQRTQQEDSAVYLCASSPGGGPLEQYFGPGTRLTVT.

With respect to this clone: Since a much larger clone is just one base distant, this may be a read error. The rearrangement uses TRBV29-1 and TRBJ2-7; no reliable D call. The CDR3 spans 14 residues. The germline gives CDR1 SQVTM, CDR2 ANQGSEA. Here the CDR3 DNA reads TGCAGCGTTGAGGTGTTGACTGACTCCTGCGAGCAGTACTTC. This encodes CSVEVLTDSCEQYF.

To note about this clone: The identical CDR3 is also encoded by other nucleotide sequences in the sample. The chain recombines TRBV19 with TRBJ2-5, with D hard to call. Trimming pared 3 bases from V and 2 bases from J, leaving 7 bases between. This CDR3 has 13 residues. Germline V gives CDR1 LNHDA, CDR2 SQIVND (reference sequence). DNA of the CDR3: TGTGCCAGTAGTATCGGCAGGCAAGAGACCCAGTACTTC. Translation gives CASSIGRQETQYF.

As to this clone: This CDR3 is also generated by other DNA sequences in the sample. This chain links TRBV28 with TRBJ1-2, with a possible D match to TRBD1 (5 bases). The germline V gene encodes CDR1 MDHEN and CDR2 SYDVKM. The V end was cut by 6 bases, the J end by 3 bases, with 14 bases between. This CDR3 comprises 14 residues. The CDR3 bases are TGTGCCAGCAGCACTCCGGGGCTGCACTATGGCTACACCTTC. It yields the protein CASSTPGLHYGYTF.

CDR3 sequence reads: CASTIGRFSYEQYF. The CDR3 nucleotides are TGTGCCAGCACAATAGGACGGTTCTCCTACGAGCAGTACTTC. The rearrangement joins TRBV7-8 to TRBJ2-7; D is uncertain. Per the germline V gene, CDR1 is SGHVS and CDR2 is FQNEAQ. The CDR3 is made up of 14 amino acids. V lost 7 bases, J lost 0 bases, and 13 bases lay in between. The entire variable domain, with the rest obtained from reference TRBV7-8 and TRBJ2-7, is as follows: GAGVSQSPRYKVAKRGQDVALRCDPISGHVSLFWYQQALGQGPEFLTYFQNEAQLDKSGLPSDRFFAERPEGSVSTLKIQRTQQEDSAVYLCASTIGRFSYEQYFGPGTRLTVT.

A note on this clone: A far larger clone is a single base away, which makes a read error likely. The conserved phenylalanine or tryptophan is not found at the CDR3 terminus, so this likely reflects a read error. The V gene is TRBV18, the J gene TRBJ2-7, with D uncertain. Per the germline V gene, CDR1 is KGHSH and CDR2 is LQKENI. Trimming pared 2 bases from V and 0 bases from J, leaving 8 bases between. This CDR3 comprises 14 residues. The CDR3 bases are TGTGCCAGCTCACCAGAGACGGGCTCCTACGAGCAGTACCTC. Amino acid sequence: CASSPETGSYEQYL.

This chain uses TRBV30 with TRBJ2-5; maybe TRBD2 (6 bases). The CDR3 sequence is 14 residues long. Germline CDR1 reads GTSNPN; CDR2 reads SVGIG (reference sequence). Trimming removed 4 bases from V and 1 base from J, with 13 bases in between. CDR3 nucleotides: TGTGCCTGGAACAGACCCGGGAGCCAAGAGACCCAGTACTTC. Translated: CAWNRPGSQETQYF.

The CDR3 here is CASSVGRSTDTQYF. The CDR3 DNA sequence: TGTGCCAGCAGCGTAGGACGGAGCACAGATACGCAGTATTTT. V is TRBV5-4 and J is TRBJ2-3; D call uncertain. The CDR3 has 14 residues. Trimming stripped 4 bases from V and 0 bases from J, with 9 bases between. Germline loops: CDR1 SGHNT, CDR2 YYREEE (reference sequence).

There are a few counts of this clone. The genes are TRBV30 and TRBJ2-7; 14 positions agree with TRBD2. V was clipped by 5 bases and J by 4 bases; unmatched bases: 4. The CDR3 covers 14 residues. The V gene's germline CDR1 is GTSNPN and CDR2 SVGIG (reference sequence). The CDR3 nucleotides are TGTGCCTGGGACGGACTAGCGGGAGGTTACGAGCAGTACTTC. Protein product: CAWDGLAGGYEQYF.

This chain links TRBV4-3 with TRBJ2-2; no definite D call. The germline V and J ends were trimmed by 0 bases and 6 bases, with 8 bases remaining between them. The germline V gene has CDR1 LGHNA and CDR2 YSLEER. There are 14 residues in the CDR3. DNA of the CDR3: TGCGCCAGCAGCCAAGACGGTTATTCCGGGGAGCTGTTTTTT. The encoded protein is CASSQDGYSGELFF.

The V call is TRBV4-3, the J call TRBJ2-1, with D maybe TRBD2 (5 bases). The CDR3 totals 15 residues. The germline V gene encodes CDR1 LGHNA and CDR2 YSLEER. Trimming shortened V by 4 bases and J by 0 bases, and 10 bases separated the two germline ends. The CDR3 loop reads CASSLLAASYNEQFF. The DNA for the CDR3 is TGCGCCAGCAGCCTTCTAGCCGCCTCCTACAATGAGCAGTTCTTC.

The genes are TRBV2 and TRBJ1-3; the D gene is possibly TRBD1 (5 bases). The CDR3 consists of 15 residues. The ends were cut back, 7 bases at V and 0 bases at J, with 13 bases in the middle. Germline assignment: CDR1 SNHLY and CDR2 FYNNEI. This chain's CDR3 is CASTGGESSGNTIYF. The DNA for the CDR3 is TGTGCCAGCACGGGGGGGGAGAGCTCTGGAAACACCATATATTTT.

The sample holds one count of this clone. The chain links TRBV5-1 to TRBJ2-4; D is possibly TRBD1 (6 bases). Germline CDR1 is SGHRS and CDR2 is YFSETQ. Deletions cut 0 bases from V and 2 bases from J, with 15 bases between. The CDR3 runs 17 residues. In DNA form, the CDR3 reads TGCGCCAGCAGCTTGGGGACAGCTTTGGGACCCAAAAACATTCAGTACTTC. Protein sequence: CASSLGTALGPKNIQYF.

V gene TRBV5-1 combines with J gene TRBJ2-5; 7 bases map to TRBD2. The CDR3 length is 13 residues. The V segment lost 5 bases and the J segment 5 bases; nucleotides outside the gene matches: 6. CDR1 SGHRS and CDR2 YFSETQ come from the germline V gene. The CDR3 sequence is CASSRGVGETQYF. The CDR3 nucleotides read TGCGCCAGCAGTCGGGGGGTTGGGGAGACCCAGTACTTC. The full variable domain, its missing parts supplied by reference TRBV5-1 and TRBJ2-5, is KAGVTQTPRYLIKTRGQQVTLSCSPISGHRSVSWYQQTPGQGLQFLFEYFSETQRNKGNFPGRFSGRQFSNSRSEMNVSTLELGDSALYLCASSRGVGETQYFGPGTRLLVL.

The CDR3 nucleotides are TGTGCCAGCAGCTTGGATGGGTTTGAGACCCAGTACTTC. It is translated as CASSLDGFETQYF. The chain carries TRBV5-5 and TRBJ2-5; D ambiguous. CDR3 length: 13 residues. The germline V and J ends were trimmed by 0 bases and 5 bases, with 8 bases remaining between them. Germline CDR1 SGHKS, CDR2 YYEKEE (reference sequence).

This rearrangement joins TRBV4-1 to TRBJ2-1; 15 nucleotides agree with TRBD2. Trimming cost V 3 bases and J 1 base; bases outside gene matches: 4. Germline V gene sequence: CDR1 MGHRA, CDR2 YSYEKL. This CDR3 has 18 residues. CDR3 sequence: CASSHGLAGGKSYNEQFF. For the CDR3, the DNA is TGCGCCAGCAGCCACGGACTAGCGGGAGGGAAATCCTACAATGAGCAGTTCTTC.

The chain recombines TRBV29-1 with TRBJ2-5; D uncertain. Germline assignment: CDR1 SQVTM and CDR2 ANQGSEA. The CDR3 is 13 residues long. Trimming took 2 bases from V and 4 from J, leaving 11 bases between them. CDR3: CSVEQTRGETQYF. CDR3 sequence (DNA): TGCAGCGTTGAACAGACACGAGGAGAGACCCAGTACTTC.

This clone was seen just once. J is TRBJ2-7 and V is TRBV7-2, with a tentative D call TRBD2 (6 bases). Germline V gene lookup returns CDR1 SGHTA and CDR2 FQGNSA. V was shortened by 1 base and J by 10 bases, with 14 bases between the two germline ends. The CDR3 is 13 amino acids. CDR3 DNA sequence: TGTGCCAGCAGCTTAGATCCTACGGGGGATCAGTACTTC. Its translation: CASSLDPTGDQYF. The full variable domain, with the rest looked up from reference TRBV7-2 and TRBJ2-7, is GAGVSQSPSNKVTEKGKDVELRCDPISGHTALYWYRQSLGQGLEFLIYFQGNSAPDKSGLPSDRFSAERTGGSVSTLTIQRTQQEDSAVYLCASSLDPTGDQYFGPGTRLTVT.

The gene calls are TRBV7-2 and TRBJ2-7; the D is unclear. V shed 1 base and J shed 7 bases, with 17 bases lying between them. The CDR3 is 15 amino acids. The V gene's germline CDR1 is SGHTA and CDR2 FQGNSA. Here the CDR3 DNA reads TGTGCCAGCAGCTTAGATGTGACCCCTAATCGGGAGCAGTACTTC. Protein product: CASSLDVTPNREQYF.

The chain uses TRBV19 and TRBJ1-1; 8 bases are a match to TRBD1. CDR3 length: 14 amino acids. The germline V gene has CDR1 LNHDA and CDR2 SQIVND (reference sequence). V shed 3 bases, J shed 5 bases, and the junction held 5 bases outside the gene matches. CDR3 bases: TGTGCCAGTAGTATGCAGGGGGCAAGGACTGAAGCTTTCTTT. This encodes CASSMQGARTEAFF.

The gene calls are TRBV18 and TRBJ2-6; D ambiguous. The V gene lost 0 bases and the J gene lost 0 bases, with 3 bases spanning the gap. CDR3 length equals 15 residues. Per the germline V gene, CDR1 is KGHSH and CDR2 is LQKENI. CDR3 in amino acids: CASSPPNSGANVLTF. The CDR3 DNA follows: TGTGCCAGCTCACCACCGAACTCTGGGGCCAACGTCCTGACTTTC.

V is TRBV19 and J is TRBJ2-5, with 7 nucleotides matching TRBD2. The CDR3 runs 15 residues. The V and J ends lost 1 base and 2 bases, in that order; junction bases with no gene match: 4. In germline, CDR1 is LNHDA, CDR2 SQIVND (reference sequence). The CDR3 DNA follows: TGTGCCAGTAGTATAGGCGGGAGCCCTCAAGAGACCCAGTACTTC. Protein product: CASSIGGSPQETQYF.

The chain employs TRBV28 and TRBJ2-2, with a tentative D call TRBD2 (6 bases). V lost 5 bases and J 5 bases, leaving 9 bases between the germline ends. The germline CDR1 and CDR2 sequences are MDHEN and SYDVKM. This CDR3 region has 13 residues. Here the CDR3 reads CASSRLGTGELFF. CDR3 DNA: TGTGCCAGCAGTCGACTAGGGACCGGGGAGCTGTTTTTT.

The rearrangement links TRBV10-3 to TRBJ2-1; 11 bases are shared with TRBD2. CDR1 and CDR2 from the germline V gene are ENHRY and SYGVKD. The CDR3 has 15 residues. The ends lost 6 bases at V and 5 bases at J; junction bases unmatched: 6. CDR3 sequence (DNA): TGTGCCATCAGCGATCTAGCGGGAGGAAACAATGAGCAGTTCTTC. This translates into CAISDLAGGNNEQFF.

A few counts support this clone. CDR3 bases: TGTGCCAGCAGCCCTGGTACAGGAAACACCATATATTTT. It translates to CASSPGTGNTIYF. The chain joins TRBV7-2 to TRBJ1-3, with D unclear. Per the germline V gene, CDR1 is SGHTA and CDR2 is FQGNSA. V was pared by 5 bases and J by 4 bases, with 9 bases between. The CDR3 spans 13 residues.

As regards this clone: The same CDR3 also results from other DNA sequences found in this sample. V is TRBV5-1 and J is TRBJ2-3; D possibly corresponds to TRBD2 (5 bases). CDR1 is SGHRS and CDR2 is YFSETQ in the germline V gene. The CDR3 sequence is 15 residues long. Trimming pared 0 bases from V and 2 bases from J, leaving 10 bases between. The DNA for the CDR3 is TGCGCCAGCAGCTTGGGCGGGCAAACCACAGATACGCAGTATTTT. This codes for CASSLGGQTTDTQYF.